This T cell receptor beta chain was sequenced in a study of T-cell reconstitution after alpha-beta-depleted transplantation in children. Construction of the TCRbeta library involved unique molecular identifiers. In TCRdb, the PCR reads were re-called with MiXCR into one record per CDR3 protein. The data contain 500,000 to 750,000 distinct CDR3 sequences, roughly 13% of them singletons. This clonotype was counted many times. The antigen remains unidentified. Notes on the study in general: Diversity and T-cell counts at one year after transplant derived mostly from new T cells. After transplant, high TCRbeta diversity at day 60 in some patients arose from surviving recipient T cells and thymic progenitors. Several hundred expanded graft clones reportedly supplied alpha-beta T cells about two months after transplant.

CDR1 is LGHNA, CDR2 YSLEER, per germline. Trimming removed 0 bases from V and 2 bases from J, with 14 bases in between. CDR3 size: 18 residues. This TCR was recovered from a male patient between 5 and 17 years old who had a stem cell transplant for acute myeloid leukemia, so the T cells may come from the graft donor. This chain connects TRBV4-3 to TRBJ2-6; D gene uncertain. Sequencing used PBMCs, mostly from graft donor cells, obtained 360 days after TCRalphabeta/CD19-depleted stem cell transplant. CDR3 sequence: CASSQEGYGFAGANVLTF. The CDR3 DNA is TGCGCCAGCAGCCAAGAGGGTTACGGATTCGCTGGGGCCAACGTCCTGACTTTC.